The present entry profiles one TCR beta chain with its context. The data are from a study of cytomegalovirus exposure and HLA in healthy donors. Germline lookup yields CDR1 SGHDT and CDR2 YYEEEE. This CDR3 region has 16 residues. V was cut by 1 base and J by 2 bases, with 14 bases left in between. The primer mix had 60 Vbeta and 13 Jbeta primers. Here immunoSEQ multiplex PCR was the method, and the copy in TCRdb shows in-frame clones only, minus some. In the table there are around 72,000 clones, 60% to 75% of which are singletons. V usage is TRBV5-6 and J usage is TRBJ2-3; perhaps TRBD1 as D (5 bases). This receptor was taken from a man aged 40-55 years in good health and CMV-seropositive. Sequencing was performed on PBMCs. The CDR3 protein is CASSLIDRFTTDTQYF. In DNA, the CDR3 is TGTGCCAGCAGCTTGATCGACAGATTCACCACAGATACGCAGTATTTT.